The clone carrying this TCR beta chain has only a few counts. This record belongs to a study of T cell responses to AZD1222 COVID-19 vaccine. Profiled with immunoSEQ multiplex PCR; TCRdb holds only in-frame clones, not every one. The repertoire holds just under 150,000 clones, with approximately 88% as singletons. Between the trimmed V and J ends, which lost 5 bases and 5 bases, there was a span of 6 bases. In germline, CDR1 is MGHDK, CDR2 SYGVNS. CDR3 length: 11 amino acids. The chain has TRBV25-1 and TRBJ2-5; D unclear. This TCR derives from an adult who received the MenACWY meningococcal vaccine as a control. The sequences come from peripheral blood, collected 28 days after the second dose of the MenACWY control vaccine. The CDR3 nucleotides are TGTGCCAGCAGTTACGGGGAGACCCAGTACTTC. Translated, it gives CASSYGETQYF.